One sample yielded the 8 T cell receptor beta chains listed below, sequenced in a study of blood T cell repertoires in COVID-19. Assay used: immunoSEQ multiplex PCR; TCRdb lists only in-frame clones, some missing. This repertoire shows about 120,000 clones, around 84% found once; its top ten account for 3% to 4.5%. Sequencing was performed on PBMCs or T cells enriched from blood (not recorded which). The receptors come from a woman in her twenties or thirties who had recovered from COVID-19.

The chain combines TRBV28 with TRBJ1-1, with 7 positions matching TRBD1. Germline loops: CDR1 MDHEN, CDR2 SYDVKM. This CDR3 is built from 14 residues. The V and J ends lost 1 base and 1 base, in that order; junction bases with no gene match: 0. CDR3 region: CASSLSGGNTEAFF. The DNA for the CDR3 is TGTGCCAGCAGTTTATCAGGGGGGAACACTGAAGCTTTCTTT.

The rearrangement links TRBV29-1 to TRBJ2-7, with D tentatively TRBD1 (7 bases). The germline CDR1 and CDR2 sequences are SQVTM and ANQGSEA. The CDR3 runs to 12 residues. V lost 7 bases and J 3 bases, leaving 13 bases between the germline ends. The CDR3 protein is CSGGDSGYEQYF. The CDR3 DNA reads TGCAGCGGGGGGGACAGTGGCTACGAGCAGTACTTC.

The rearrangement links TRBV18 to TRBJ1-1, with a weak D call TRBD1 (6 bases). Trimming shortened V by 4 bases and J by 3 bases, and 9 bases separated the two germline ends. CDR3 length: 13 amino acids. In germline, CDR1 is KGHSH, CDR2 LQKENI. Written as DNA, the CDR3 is TGTGCCAGCTCACGGAACAGGGACACTGAAGCTTTCTTT. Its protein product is CASSRNRDTEAFF.

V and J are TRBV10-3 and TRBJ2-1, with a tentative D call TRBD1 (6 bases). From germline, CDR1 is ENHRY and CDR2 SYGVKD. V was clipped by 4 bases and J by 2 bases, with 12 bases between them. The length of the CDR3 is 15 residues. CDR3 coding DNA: TGTGCCATCAGTGGGGCAGGGGAAACCTACAATGAGCAGTTCTTC. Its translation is CAISGAGETYNEQFF.

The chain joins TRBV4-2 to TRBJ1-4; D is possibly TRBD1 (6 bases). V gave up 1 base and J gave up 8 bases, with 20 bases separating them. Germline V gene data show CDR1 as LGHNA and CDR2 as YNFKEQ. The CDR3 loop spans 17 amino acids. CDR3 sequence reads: CASSQVRQVLVEEKLFF. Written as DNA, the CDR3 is TGTGCCAGCAGCCAAGTCCGACAGGTCCTCGTAGAGGAAAAACTGTTTTTT.

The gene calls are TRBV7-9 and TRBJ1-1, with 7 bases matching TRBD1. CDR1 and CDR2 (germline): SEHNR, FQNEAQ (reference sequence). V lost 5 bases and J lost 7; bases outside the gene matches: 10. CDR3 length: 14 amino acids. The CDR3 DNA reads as TGTGCCAGCAGCAAAACAGGGGCAGAGAATGAAGCTTTCTTT. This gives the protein CASSKTGAENEAFF.

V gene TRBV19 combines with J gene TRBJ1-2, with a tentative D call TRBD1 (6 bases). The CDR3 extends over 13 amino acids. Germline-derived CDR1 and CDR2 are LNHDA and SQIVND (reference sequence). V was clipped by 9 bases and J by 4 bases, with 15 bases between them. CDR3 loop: CASRSARGYGYTF. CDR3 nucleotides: TGTGCCAGCCGTAGCGCCAGGGGCTATGGCTACACCTTC.

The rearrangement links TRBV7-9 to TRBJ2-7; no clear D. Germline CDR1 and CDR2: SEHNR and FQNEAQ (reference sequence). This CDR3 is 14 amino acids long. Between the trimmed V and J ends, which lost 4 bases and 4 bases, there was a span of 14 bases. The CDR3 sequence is CASSSRPHGYEQYF. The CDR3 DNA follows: TGTGCCAGCAGCTCCCGCCCCCACGGGTACGAGCAGTACTTC.